The 26 T cell receptor beta chains listed next were all sequenced from one sample in a study of cytomegalovirus exposure and HLA in healthy donors. PCR used 60 Vbeta primers and 13 Jbeta primers. Assay used: immunoSEQ multiplex PCR; TCRdb lists only in-frame clones, some missing. The sample lists 150,000 to 200,000 clones, 81% seen once, with about 1.8% in the top ten. What was sequenced was PBMCs. The receptors shown here come from a man between 18 and 35 years old in good health and CMV-seronegative.

This chain's CDR3 is CASSLRASGGNTGELFF. CDR3 sequence (DNA): TGTGCCAGCAGCTTAAGGGCTAGCGGAGGGAACACCGGGGAGCTGTTTTTT. The V gene is TRBV7-8, the J gene TRBJ2-2, with 7 nucleotides matching TRBD2. This CDR3 region has 17 residues. With 2 bases clipped from V and 1 base from J, the junction kept 7 bases outside the gene matches. Germline V gene lookup returns CDR1 SGHVS and CDR2 FQNEAQ. Combining the CDR3 with reference TRBV7-8 and TRBJ2-2 gives the whole variable domain GAGVSQSPRYKVAKRGQDVALRCDPISGHVSLFWYQQALGQGPEFLTYFQNEAQLDKSGLPSDRFFAERPEGSVSTLKIQRTQQEDSAVYLCASSLRASGGNTGELFFGEGSRLTVL.

This chain joins TRBV9 and TRBJ1-1, with D perhaps TRBD1 (6 bases). V was pared by 4 bases and J by 2 bases, with 15 bases between. The CDR3 is made up of 15 amino acids. Germline V CDR1 and CDR2: SGDLS, YYNGEE. The CDR3 loop reads CASSINREGNTEAFF. CDR3 sequence (DNA): TGTGCCAGCAGCATAAACAGGGAAGGTAACACTGAAGCTTTCTTT.

For this clone: One end of the junction does not line up with germline, which may come from a read error. J is TRBJ2-1 and V is TRBV14; 7 bases are a match to TRBD1. Germline assignment: CDR1 SGHDN and CDR2 FVKESK. The CDR3 spans 16 residues. CDR3 sequence: CAGSQLQGKTYNEQFF. DNA for the CDR3: TGTGCCGGCAGCCAATTACAGGGGAAAACGTACAATGAGCAGTTCTTC. The whole variable domain, remainder taken from reference TRBV14 and TRBJ2-1, is EAGVTQFPSHSVIEKGQTVTLRCDPISGHDNLYWYRRVMGKEIKFLLHFVKESKQDESGMPNNRFLAERTGGTYSTLKVQPAELEDSGVYFCAGSQLQGKTYNEQFFGPGTRLTVL.

This clone was counted once. The gene calls are TRBV19 and TRBJ1-2; 8 bases agree with TRBD1. Germline V lookup: CDR1 LNHDA, CDR2 SQIVND (reference sequence). Losses at the gene ends were 6 bases for V and 7 bases for J; bases not matched to a gene: 13. The CDR3 is 15 amino acids. CDR3 DNA: TGTGCCAGTAGATTAAGACAGGGGTATAAGAGTGGCTACACCTTC. The encoded protein is CASRLRQGYKSGYTF.

The rearrangement links TRBV27 to TRBJ2-1; TRBD2 agrees at 8 bases. With 6 bases clipped from V and 8 bases from J, the junction kept 15 bases outside the gene matches. Germline values: CDR1 MNHEY, CDR2 SMNVEV (reference sequence). This CDR3 is 16 amino acids long. CDR3 sequence reads: CASRPEGLVAIHEQFF. CDR3 bases: TGTGCCAGCAGGCCCGAGGGACTAGTAGCGATACATGAGCAGTTCTTC.

V is TRBV5-6 and J is TRBJ1-6; 7 bases line up with TRBD1. J lost 5 bases, V lost 4 bases, and 6 bases had no gene match. Germline V CDR1 and CDR2: SGHDT, YYEEEE. There are 15 residues in the CDR3. The CDR3 coding sequence is TGTGCCAGCAGCCGTCCCGACAGGGATAATTCACCCCTCCACTTT. This translates into CASSRPDRDNSPLHF.

The chain has TRBV2 and TRBJ1-6, with a weak D call TRBD1 (5 bases). V shed 1 base and J shed 7 bases, with 14 bases lying between them. There are 16 residues in the CDR3. In germline, CDR1 is SNHLY, CDR2 FYNNEI. CDR3 amino acids: CASSEGGNRWNSPLHF. CDR3 DNA sequence: TGTGCCAGCAGTGAAGGAGGCAACAGGTGGAATTCACCCCTCCACTTT.

This chain links TRBV4-3 with TRBJ2-3; the D is unclear. Germline CDR1 is LGHNA and CDR2 is YSLEER. V shed 1 base and J shed 0 bases, with 17 bases lying between them. This CDR3 is built from 18 residues. CDR3 region: CASSQVSLRRLSTDTQYF. CDR3 sequence (DNA): TGCGCCAGCAGCCAAGTCTCTCTCCGCAGACTTAGCACAGATACGCAGTATTTT.

The V and J genes are TRBV28 and TRBJ1-2, with TRBD1 as a possible D gene (6 bases). CDR3 size: 14 residues. V was trimmed by 4 bases and J by 4 bases, leaving 13 bases between them. Germline CDR1 MDHEN, CDR2 SYDVKM. This CDR3 is CASSYREGSYGYTF. The CDR3 DNA reads as TGTGCCAGCAGTTACAGGGAGGGTTCCTATGGCTACACCTTC.

The chain carries TRBV7-3 and TRBJ2-7; the match to TRBD2 covers 9 bases. CDR1 and CDR2 (germline): SGHTA, FQGTGA. This CDR3 comprises 15 residues. The ends lost 1 base at V and 2 bases at J; junction bases unmatched: 3. CDR3 nucleotides: TGTGCCAGCAGCTTAAAGGCGGGAGGGACCTACGAGCAGTACTTC. As protein: CASSLKAGGTYEQYF.

The chain joins TRBV5-1 to TRBJ2-5, with unresolved D. Near its end, the DNA agrees better with TRBJ2-7, so the J call may be wrong. The CDR3 extends over 16 amino acids. Looked up from germline, CDR1 is SGHRS and CDR2 is YFSETQ. In DNA form, the CDR3 reads TGCGCCAGCAGCTTGGGTAGCTGGTTGACGGCCTACGAGCAGTACTTC. This codes for CASSLGSWLTAYEQYF.

This clone was observed a few times. The chain combines TRBV4-2 with TRBJ2-7; TRBD2 might be the D (5 bases). This CDR3 is built from 14 residues. The V gene lost 1 base and the J gene lost 1 base, with 8 bases spanning the gap. Germline CDR1 reads LGHNA; CDR2 reads YNFKEQ. CDR3 amino acids: CASSQGGLSYEQYF. The CDR3 DNA sequence: TGTGCCAGCAGCCAAGGCGGGCTATCCTACGAGCAGTACTTC.

The chain couples TRBV5-1 to TRBJ2-3, with 8 bases that match TRBD1. The CDR3 loop spans 16 amino acids. Germline V gene sequence: CDR1 SGHRS, CDR2 YFSETQ. J gave up 2 bases and V 0 bases, and 5 bases lay outside the gene matches. The CDR3 nucleotides read TGCGCCAGCAGCTTGGCGGACAGGGCCATCACAGATACGCAGTATTTT. It is translated as CASSLADRAITDTQYF.

The V gene is TRBV4-2, the J gene TRBJ2-7; 8 nucleotides line up with TRBD2. From germline, CDR1 is LGHNA and CDR2 YNFKEQ. V dropped 4 bases and J dropped 7; count of bases not matched to a gene: 6. This CDR3 is built from 13 residues. The CDR3 DNA follows: TGTGCCAGCAGCCCCCGGGAGGGTGGAGAGCAGTACTTC. Its translation is CASSPREGGEQYF.

This clone occurred once. The CDR3 region is CASSEWGRLSDEQFF. CDR3 bases: TGTGCCAGCAGTGAATGGGGCAGGTTGAGCGATGAGCAGTTCTTC. V gene TRBV2 combines with J gene TRBJ2-1, with D maybe TRBD1 (5 bases). This CDR3 contains 15 residues. Trimming removed 2 bases from V and 8 bases from J, with 16 bases in between. Looked up from germline, CDR1 is SNHLY and CDR2 is FYNNEI. The whole variable domain, remainder taken from reference TRBV2 and TRBJ2-1, is EPEVTQTPSHQVTQMGQEVILRCVPISNHLYFYWYRQILGQKVEFLVSFYNNEISEKSEIFDDQFSVERPDGSNFTLKIRSTKLEDSAMYFCASSEWGRLSDEQFFGPGTRLTVL.

This chain joins TRBV30 and TRBJ2-5, with D unresolved. Germline V gene lookup returns CDR1 GTSNPN and CDR2 SVGIG (reference sequence). The CDR3 has 12 amino acids. V lost 3 bases and J lost 7, with 12 bases in between. The CDR3 DNA reads as TGTGCCTGGAGCAGAGGTTCGGGGACCCAGTACTTC. Translating it yields CAWSRGSGTQYF.

The CDR3: CASSFDLDEKLFF. The CDR3, as DNA: TGTGCCAGCAGCTTTGACCTAGATGAAAAACTGTTTTTT. V and J are TRBV5-5 and TRBJ1-4; D remains ambiguous. Per the germline V gene, CDR1 is SGHKS and CDR2 is YYEKEE (reference sequence). Between the trimmed V and J ends, which lost 2 bases and 6 bases, there was a span of 8 bases. The CDR3 sequence is 13 residues long.

CDR3 sequence (DNA): TGTGCCAGCACCAGGGGACCCACAGATACGCAGTATTTT. Translated: CASTRGPTDTQYF. The chain links TRBV9 to TRBJ2-3; maybe TRBD1 (6 bases). This CDR3 has 13 residues. In germline, CDR1 is SGDLS, CDR2 YYNGEE. V lost 6 bases and J 2 bases, leaving 10 bases between the germline ends.

The chain links TRBV4-3 to TRBJ2-4, with D maybe TRBD1 (6 bases). Between the trimmed V and J ends, which lost 0 bases and 5 bases, there was a span of 11 bases. Germline lookup yields CDR1 LGHNA and CDR2 YSLEER. The CDR3 runs 15 residues. CDR3 nucleotides: TGCGCCAGCAGCCAAGAGGGGGCGGTGGAAAACATTCAGTACTTC. It encodes CASSQEGAVENIQYF.

The V and J genes are TRBV4-3 and TRBJ1-1, with D unclear. The CDR3 sequence is 16 residues long. The V and J ends lost 1 base and 6 bases respectively, with 18 bases between them. Germline CDR1 LGHNA, CDR2 YSLEER. CDR3 sequence: CASSQGGEIPVAEAFF. The CDR3 DNA is TGCGCCAGCAGCCAAGGAGGCGAGATACCGGTCGCTGAAGCTTTCTTT.

The table lists this clone with a few counts. V and J are TRBV4-3 and TRBJ1-1; 10 bases match TRBD1. The germline gives CDR1 LGHNA, CDR2 YSLEER. Trimming took 3 bases from V and 3 from J; bases not matched to a gene: 4. This CDR3 region has 15 residues. CDR3 loop: CASSQRDRGYTEAFF. DNA of the CDR3: TGCGCCAGCAGCCAGAGGGACAGGGGATACACTGAAGCTTTCTTT.

A single count supports this clone. The junction shows a germline mismatch at one end, possibly a read error. This sequence joins TRBV7-9 and TRBJ2-7; 8 nucleotides match TRBD2. The CDR3 consists of 14 residues. The germline V gene encodes CDR1 SEHNR and CDR2 FQNEAQ (reference sequence). The CDR3: CSSSQSGSGDEQYF. CDR3 nucleotide sequence: TGTTCCAGCAGCCAAAGCGGGAGTGGGGACGAGCAGTACTTC.

The chain uses TRBV4-1 and TRBJ2-2; tentatively, D is TRBD1 (5 bases). Trimming cost V 3 bases and J 7 bases, with 12 bases left between them. The CDR3 is made up of 14 amino acids. Germline V gene sequence: CDR1 MGHRA, CDR2 YSYEKL. Here the CDR3 DNA reads TGCGCCAGCAGCCACCCAGGCAGGGACGGGGAGCTGTTTTTT. This sequence encodes CASSHPGRDGELFF.

V usage is TRBV4-1 and J usage is TRBJ1-2, with 9 bases matching TRBD1. Germline-derived CDR1 and CDR2 are MGHRA and YSYEKL. The CDR3 spans 14 residues. J lost 4 bases, V lost 1 base, and 1 base had no gene match. The CDR3: CASSQGDRAYGYTF. CDR3 coding DNA: TGCGCCAGCAGCCAAGGGGACAGGGCCTATGGCTACACCTTC.

V gene TRBV6-5 combines with J gene TRBJ2-1, with 9 bases identical to TRBD2. Per germline, CDR1 MNHEY and CDR2 SVGAGI. V shed 2 bases and J 6 bases; nucleotides not matched to a gene: 2. The CDR3 runs to 14 residues. CDR3 DNA: TGTGCCAGCAGTTACCCTAGCGGGGCCAATGAGCAGTTCTTC. Protein sequence: CASSYPSGANEQFF.

This clone appeared once. The chain links TRBV27 to TRBJ2-5; 10 nucleotides line up with TRBD2. This CDR3 comprises 17 residues. The V gene end was trimmed by 0 bases and the J gene end by 5 bases; junction bases not matched to a gene: 9. Germline CDR1 MNHEY, CDR2 SMNVEV (reference sequence). The CDR3 region is CASSLSRLAGDRETQYF. The CDR3 coding sequence is TGTGCCAGCAGTTTATCGAGGCTAGCGGGAGACCGGGAGACCCAGTACTTC.